A selection of T cell receptor beta chains follows, all from one sample in a study of metastatic and nonmetastatic thyroid tumors. TCRdb recomputed clones from the PCR reads via MiXCR. The table has just under 20,000 clones, about 30% seen once; the top ten hold 6.1%. Sequenced material: blood. The source is a female donor with papillary thyroid cancer or a benign thyroid nodule (not recorded which). Some clones in this sample may be carry-over from other donors' samples. The CDR3 runs from the conserved cysteine through the conserved F or W. The D gene is left open where the match is weak. Only some rows state a clone size, as once, few, many or a class for expanded clones.

J: TRBJ2-7; V: TRBV10-3; D: .; size: few; DNA: TGTGCCATCAGTGAGGAGGAAGGGGCGACGAACGAGCAGTACTTC; CDR3: CAISEEEGATNEQYF
J: TRBJ2-1; V: TRBV30; D: TRBD2; size: once; DNA: TGTGCCTGGAGTCCCCAGGGAGCGGGAGAGTTTAATGAGCAGTTCTTC; CDR3: CAWSPQGAGEFNEQFF
J: TRBJ2-7; V: TRBV12-3/TRBV12-4; D: .; size: .; DNA: TGTGCCAGCAGTTTGATGTGGGATATTGGGACAACAAAGACCTACGAGCAGTACTTC; CDR3: CASSLMWDIGTTKTYEQYF
J: TRBJ2-3; V: TRBV20-1; D: TRBD1; size: .; DNA: TGCAGTGCTATTTTGAGACAGGGGGTCGCAGATACGCAGTATTTT; CDR3: CSAILRQGVADTQYF
J: TRBJ2-1; V: TRBV20-1; D: TRBD2; size: .; DNA: TGCAGTGCTAGAGTAAGGGACACTAAGCGGGGGGTAGGTTCCTACAATGAGCAGTTCTTC; CDR3: CSARVRDTKRGVGSYNEQFF
J: TRBJ2-2; V: TRBV24-1; D: .; size: many; DNA: TGTGCCACCAGTGATCCTAACAGGGGGGGGAACACCGGGGAGCTGTTTTTT; CDR3: CATSDPNRGGNTGELFF
J: TRBJ2-2; V: TRBV30; D: TRBD2; size: .; DNA: TGTGCCTGGAATGGTTTAGTTAGCGGGAATCCCGGGGAGCTGTTTTTT; CDR3: CAWNGLVSGNPGELFF
J: TRBJ2-1; V: TRBV20-1; D: .; size: once; DNA: TGCAGTGCTAGAGACACCCTGGTAGAGGTGAATTACAATGAGCAGTTCTTC; CDR3: CSARDTLVEVNYNEQFF
J: TRBJ2-6; V: TRBV5-1; D: .; size: many; DNA: TGCGCCAGCAGCCTCGGGGGCGCTGGGGCCAACGTCCTGACTTTC; CDR3: CASSLGGAGANVLTF
J: TRBJ1-2; V: TRBV12-3/TRBV12-4; D: TRBD1; size: .; DNA: TGTGCCAGCAGTTTGGGACAGGGACATGGCTACACCTTC; CDR3: CASSLGQGHGYTF
J: TRBJ2-7; V: TRBV30; D: .; size: .; DNA: TGTGCCTGGAGTGGGGTAGAGACCTTCTACGAGCAGTACTTC; CDR3: CAWSGVETFYEQYF
J: TRBJ2-7; V: TRBV20-1; D: .; size: .; DNA: TGCAGTGCTAGACTAGAAGGGGCCTACGAGCAGTACTTC; CDR3: CSARLEGAYEQYF
J: TRBJ1-3; V: TRBV5-6; D: TRBD1; size: many; DNA: TGTGCCAGCAGCGCCGGACAGGGATTCGGAAACACCATATATTTT; CDR3: CASSAGQGFGNTIYF
J: TRBJ2-1; V: TRBV11-2; D: .; size: many; DNA: TGTGCCAGCAGCTTAGAGGGTGTTAAGCAGTTCTTC; CDR3: CASSLEGVKQFF
J: TRBJ2-7; V: TRBV6-1; D: TRBD2; size: few; DNA: TGTGCCAGCAGTGAACTAGCGGGAGGGTCCTTATACGAGCAGTACTTC; CDR3: CASSELAGGSLYEQYF
J: TRBJ2-1; V: TRBV10-3; D: .; size: .; DNA: TGTGCCATCAGCCCCGGGACGAAACATGAGAAGTTCTTC; CDR3: CAISPGTKHEKFF
J: TRBJ2-5; V: TRBV3-1; D: TRBD1; size: .; DNA: TGTGCCAGCAGCCCGTGGACAGGGGCAGAGACCCAGTACTTC; CDR3: CASSPWTGAETQYF
J: TRBJ2-5; V: TRBV20-1; D: .; size: many; DNA: TGCAGTTGGTACTTAGATAGGGAGACCCAGTACTTC; CDR3: CSWYLDRETQYF
J: TRBJ2-3; V: TRBV6-4; D: .; size: .; DNA: TGTGCCAGCAGTGACTTCTTAGTCGGCACAGATACGCAGTACTTT; CDR3: CASSDFLVGTDTQYF
J: TRBJ2-5; V: TRBV9; D: TRBD2; size: .; DNA: TGTGCCAGCAGCGCTGCCTTTGTTAGGGGAGGGCTCGGGGAGACCCAGTACTTC; CDR3: CASSAAFVRGGLGETQYF
J: TRBJ1-3; V: TRBV6-1; D: TRBD1; size: medium-sized; DNA: TGTGCCAGCAGTCGAGGACAGGGGGGATTTGGAAACACCATATATTTT; CDR3: CASSRGQGGFGNTIYF
J: TRBJ2-7; V: TRBV28; D: TRBD2; size: medium-sized; DNA: TGTGCCAGCAGTGGGGGACTAGCGGGGGCTTACGAGCAGTACTTC; CDR3: CASSGGLAGAYEQYF
J: TRBJ1-4; V: TRBV18; D: .; size: .; DNA: TGTGCCAGCTCACCAAACGGTGCACAAAATGAAAAACTGTTTTTT; CDR3: CASSPNGAQNEKLFF
J: TRBJ1-6; V: TRBV11-3; D: .; size: .; DNA: TGTGCCAGCAGCTTAGATAGGCGGCGTGGTTCACCCCTCCACTTT; CDR3: CASSLDRRRGSPLHF
J: TRBJ1-2; V: TRBV28; D: TRBD1; size: medium-sized; DNA: TGTGCCAGCGGCAGGGGGGGGCAGGGGGGCTACACCTTC; CDR3: CASGRGGQGGYTF
J: TRBJ1-2; V: TRBV3-1; D: .; size: .; DNA: TGTGCCAGCAGCCTCCAGATACAGGGAGCGGGCTACACCTTC; CDR3: CASSLQIQGAGYTF
J: TRBJ2-3; V: TRBV4-2; D: TRBD2; size: .; DNA: TGTGCCAGCAGCCAAGATCACCTAGCGGTGACAGATACGCAGTATTTT; CDR3: CASSQDHLAVTDTQYF
J: TRBJ1-1; V: TRBV30; D: TRBD1; size: .; DNA: TGTGCCTGGCTGGGACAGATGAACACTGAAGCTTTCTTT; CDR3: CAWLGQMNTEAFF
J: TRBJ1-1; V: TRBV18; D: .; size: many; DNA: TGTGCCAGCTCACTCCGGGGAACGGTCTCTAGTACTGAAGCTTTCTTT; CDR3: CASSLRGTVSSTEAFF
J: TRBJ2-7; V: TRBV11-3; D: .; size: medium-sized; DNA: TGTGCCAGCAGCTTAGCCCCCCTGAGCTCCTACGAGCAGTACTTC; CDR3: CASSLAPLSSYEQYF
J: TRBJ2-5; V: TRBV6-2/TRBV6-3; D: .; size: once; DNA: TGTGCCAGCAGCCACGGCACAGGCCGCACCCAAGAGACCCAGTACTTC; CDR3: CASSHGTGRTQETQYF
J: TRBJ2-7; V: TRBV30; D: TRBD1; size: few; DNA: TGTGCCTGGTCCGGGACAGGGATATGGGAGCAGTACTTC; CDR3: CAWSGTGIWEQYF
J: TRBJ2-2; V: TRBV19; D: .; size: medium-sized; DNA: TGTGATGGGACCGGGGAGCTGTTTTTT; CDR3: CDGTGELFF
J: TRBJ1-2; V: TRBV3-1; D: .; size: .; DNA: TGTGCCAGCAGCCAAGGAGGGGACTATAGCTACACCTTC; CDR3: CASSQGGDYSYTF
J: TRBJ2-1; V: TRBV3-1; D: .; size: many; DNA: TGTGCCAGCGGGAAGAGCTCCTACAATGAGCAGTTCTTC; CDR3: CASGKSSYNEQFF
J: TRBJ2-3; V: TRBV10-3; D: TRBD1; size: .; DNA: TGTGCCATCAGTGATCCCAACCCCGGGACAGTGAGCACAGATACGCAGTATTTT; CDR3: CAISDPNPGTVSTDTQYF
J: TRBJ2-1; V: TRBV27; D: TRBD2; size: .; DNA: TGTGCCAGCAGTCTCCCGGGGGGAGAGTGGTTCTTC; CDR3: CASSLPGGEWFF
J: TRBJ2-7; V: TRBV7-2; D: TRBD1; size: medium-sized; DNA: TGTGCCAGCAGCTGGGACAGGCTAACCTACGAGCAGTACTTC; CDR3: CASSWDRLTYEQYF
J: TRBJ1-1; V: TRBV3-1; D: .; size: .; DNA: TGTGCCAGCAGCCGCGGGGAGAACACTGAAGCTTTCTTT; CDR3: CASSRGENTEAFF
J: TRBJ2-7; V: TRBV20-1; D: TRBD2; size: .; DNA: TGCAGTGTCCAAGAGACTGGGACTAACTCCTACGAGCAGTACTTC; CDR3: CSVQETGTNSYEQYF
J: TRBJ1-1; V: TRBV6-1; D: TRBD1; size: many; DNA: TGTGCCAGCAGTGACCGACAGGGTGTGTGGAACACTGAAGCTTTCTTT; CDR3: CASSDRQGVWNTEAFF
J: TRBJ2-1; V: TRBV5-1; D: TRBD2; size: .; DNA: TGCGCCAGCAGCTTGGCCCCAGCGGGAGTAAAGAATGAGCAGTTCTTC; CDR3: CASSLAPAGVKNEQFF
J: TRBJ2-3; V: TRBV28; D: .; size: few; DNA: TGTGCCAGCAGTCCCTCGACTCCAGATACGCAGTGTTTT; CDR3: CASSPSTPDTQCF
J: TRBJ1-3; V: TRBV20-1; D: .; size: many; DNA: TGCAGCGCAGCGAAGGGGGGCTCTGGAAACACCATATATTTT; CDR3: CSAAKGGSGNTIYF
J: TRBJ1-2; V: TRBV18; D: .; size: once; DNA: TGTGCCAGCTCACCGGGGCACAGTCTCTATGGCTATACCTTC; CDR3: CASSPGHSLYGYTF
J: TRBJ1-1; V: TRBV9; D: .; size: many; DNA: TGTGCCAGCAGCGTAGGGCCCCTGAGACAGGTCCCAACGGAAGCTTTCTTT; CDR3: CASSVGPLRQVPTEAFF
J: TRBJ2-1; V: TRBV5-4; D: .; size: many; DNA: TGTGCCAGCAGTCAATGGACCACTAATGAGCAGTTCTTC; CDR3: CASSQWTTNEQFF
J: TRBJ2-7; V: TRBV12-3/TRBV12-4; D: TRBD1; size: medium-sized; DNA: TGTGCCAGCAGTGAGACAGGGGGAAACTACGAGCAGTACTTC; CDR3: CASSETGGNYEQYF
J: TRBJ2-1; V: TRBV20-1; D: .; size: .; DNA: TGCAGTGCTAGATCCCCGAGCTGGATGGGTTACAATGAGCAGTTCTTC; CDR3: CSARSPSWMGYNEQFF
J: TRBJ2-3; V: TRBV20-1; D: TRBD2; size: .; DNA: TGCAGTGAACTAGCGGGGGGGGCAGATACGCAGTATTTT; CDR3: CSELAGGADTQYF
J: TRBJ2-2; V: TRBV6-2/TRBV6-3; D: .; size: medium-sized; DNA: TGTGCCAGCAGTTACAAGGGGTCCACCGGGGAGCTGTTTTTT; CDR3: CASSYKGSTGELFF
J: TRBJ2-2; V: TRBV27; D: .; size: few; DNA: TGTGCCAGCAGTTTATTAGTGCGCGGGGAGCTGTTTTTT; CDR3: CASSLLVRGELFF
J: TRBJ1-5; V: TRBV20-1; D: .; size: .; DNA: TGCAGTGCTCTCGGAGTTGATCGGCCCCAGCATTTT; CDR3: CSALGVDRPQHF